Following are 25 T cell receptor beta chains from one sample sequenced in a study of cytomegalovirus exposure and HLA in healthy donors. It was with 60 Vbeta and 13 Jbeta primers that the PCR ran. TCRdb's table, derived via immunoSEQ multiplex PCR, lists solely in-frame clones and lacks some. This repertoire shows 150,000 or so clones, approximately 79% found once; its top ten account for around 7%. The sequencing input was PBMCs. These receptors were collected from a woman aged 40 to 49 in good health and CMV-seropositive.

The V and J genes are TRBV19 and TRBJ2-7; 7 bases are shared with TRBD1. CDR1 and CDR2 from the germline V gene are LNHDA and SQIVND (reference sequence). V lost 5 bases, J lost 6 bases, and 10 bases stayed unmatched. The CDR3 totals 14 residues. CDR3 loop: CASSLQGTLSEQYF. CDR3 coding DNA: TGTGCCAGTAGTCTACAGGGGACCCTCAGCGAGCAGTACTTC.

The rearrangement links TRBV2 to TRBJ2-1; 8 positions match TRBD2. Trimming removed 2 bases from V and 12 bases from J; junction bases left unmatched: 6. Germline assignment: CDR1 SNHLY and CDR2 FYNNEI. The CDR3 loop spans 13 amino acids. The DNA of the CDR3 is TGTGCCAGCAGTGAAATCGGGGGGGCTAGGCAGTTCTTC. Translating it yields CASSEIGGARQFF.

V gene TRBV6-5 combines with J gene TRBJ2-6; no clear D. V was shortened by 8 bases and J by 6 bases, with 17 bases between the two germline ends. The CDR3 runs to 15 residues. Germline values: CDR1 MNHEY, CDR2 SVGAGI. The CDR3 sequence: CASRATPYTANVLTF. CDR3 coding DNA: TGTGCCAGCCGAGCCACCCCGTATACGGCCAACGTCCTGACTTTC.

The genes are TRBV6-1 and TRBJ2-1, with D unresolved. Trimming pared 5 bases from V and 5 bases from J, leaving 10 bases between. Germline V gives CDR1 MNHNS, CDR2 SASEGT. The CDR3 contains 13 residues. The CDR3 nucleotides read TGTGCCAGCAGTACAGCAGGTAACAATGAGCAGTTCTTC. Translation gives CASSTAGNNEQFF.

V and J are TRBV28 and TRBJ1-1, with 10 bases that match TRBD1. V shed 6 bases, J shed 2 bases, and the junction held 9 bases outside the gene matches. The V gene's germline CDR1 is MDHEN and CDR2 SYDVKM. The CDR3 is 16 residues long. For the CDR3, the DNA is TGTGCCAGCAGCCGACCAGGGACAGGGGTAAACACTGAAGCTTTCTTT. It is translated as CASSRPGTGVNTEAFF.

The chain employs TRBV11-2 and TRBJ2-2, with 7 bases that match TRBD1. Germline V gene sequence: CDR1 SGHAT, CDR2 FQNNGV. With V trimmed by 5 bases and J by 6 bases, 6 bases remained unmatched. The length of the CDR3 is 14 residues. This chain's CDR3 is CASSILQGAGELFF. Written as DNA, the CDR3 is TGTGCCAGCAGCATCCTCCAGGGGGCCGGGGAGCTGTTTTTT.

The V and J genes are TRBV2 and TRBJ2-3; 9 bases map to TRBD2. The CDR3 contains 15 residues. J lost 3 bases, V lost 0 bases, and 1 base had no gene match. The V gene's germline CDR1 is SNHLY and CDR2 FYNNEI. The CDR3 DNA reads TGTGCCAGCAGTGAAGCTGGACTAGCGACAGATACGCAGTATTTT. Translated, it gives CASSEAGLATDTQYF.

In DNA form, the CDR3 reads TGTGCCAGTAGAACCGCCGGGCAGGGGGAGTCTGGCTACACCTTC. The encoded protein is CASRTAGQGESGYTF. The V call is TRBV19, the J call TRBJ1-2, with TRBD1 matching over 7 bases. The germline V gene has CDR1 LNHDA and CDR2 SQIVND (reference sequence). This CDR3 has 15 amino acids. Trimming cost V 6 bases and J 7 bases; bases outside gene matches: 14.

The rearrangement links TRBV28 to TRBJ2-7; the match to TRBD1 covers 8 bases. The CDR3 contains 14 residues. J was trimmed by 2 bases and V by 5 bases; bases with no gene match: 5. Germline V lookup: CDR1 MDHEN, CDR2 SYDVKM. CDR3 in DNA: TGTGCCAGCAGTCCGGGACAGGAGACCTACGAGCAGTACTTC. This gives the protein CASSPGQETYEQYF.

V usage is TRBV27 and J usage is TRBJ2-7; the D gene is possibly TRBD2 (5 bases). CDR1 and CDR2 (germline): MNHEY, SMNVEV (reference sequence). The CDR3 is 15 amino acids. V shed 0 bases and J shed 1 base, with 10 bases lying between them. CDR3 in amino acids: CASSLSGVSSYEQYF. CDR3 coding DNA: TGTGCCAGCAGTTTATCCGGGGTTAGTTCCTACGAGCAGTACTTC.

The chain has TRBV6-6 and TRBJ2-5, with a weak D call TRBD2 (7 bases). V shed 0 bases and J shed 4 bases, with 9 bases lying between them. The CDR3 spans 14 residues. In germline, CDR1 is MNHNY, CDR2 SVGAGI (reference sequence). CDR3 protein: CASSYSGGAETQYF. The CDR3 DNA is TGTGCCAGCAGTTACTCAGGGGGGGCAGAGACCCAGTACTTC.

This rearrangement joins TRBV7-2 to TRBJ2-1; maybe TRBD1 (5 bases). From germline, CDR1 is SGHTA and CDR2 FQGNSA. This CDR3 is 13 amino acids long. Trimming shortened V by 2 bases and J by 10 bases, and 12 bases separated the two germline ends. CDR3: CASSLRPQGEQFF. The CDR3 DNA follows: TGTGCCAGCAGCTTACGACCCCAGGGCGAGCAGTTCTTC.

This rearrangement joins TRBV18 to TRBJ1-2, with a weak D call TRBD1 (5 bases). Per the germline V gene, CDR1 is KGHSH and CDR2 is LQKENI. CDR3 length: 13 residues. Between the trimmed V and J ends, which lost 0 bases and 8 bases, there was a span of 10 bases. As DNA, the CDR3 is TGTGCCAGCTCACCACCCGGCGGGGGAGGCTACACCTTC. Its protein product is CASSPPGGGGYTF.

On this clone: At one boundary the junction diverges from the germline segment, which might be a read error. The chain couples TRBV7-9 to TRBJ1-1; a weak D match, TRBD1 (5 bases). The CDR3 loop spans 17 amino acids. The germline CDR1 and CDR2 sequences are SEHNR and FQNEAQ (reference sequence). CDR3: CSSSPTGLTDMNTEAFF. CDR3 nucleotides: TGTTCCAGCAGCCCGACCGGGTTGACAGATATGAACACTGAAGCTTTCTTT.

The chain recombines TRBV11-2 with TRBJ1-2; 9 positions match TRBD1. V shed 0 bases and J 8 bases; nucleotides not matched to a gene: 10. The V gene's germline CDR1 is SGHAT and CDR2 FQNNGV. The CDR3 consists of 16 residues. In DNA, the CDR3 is TGTGCCAGCAGCTTAGATTTGGCACAGGGGGCGGGAGGCTACACCTTC. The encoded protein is CASSLDLAQGAGGYTF.

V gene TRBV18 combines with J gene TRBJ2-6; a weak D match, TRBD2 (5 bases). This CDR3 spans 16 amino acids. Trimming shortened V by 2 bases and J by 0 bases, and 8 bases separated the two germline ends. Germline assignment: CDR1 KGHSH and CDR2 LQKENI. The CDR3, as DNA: TGTGCCAGCTCACCAATGGGGAGCTCTGGGGCCAACGTCCTGACTTTC. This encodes CASSPMGSSGANVLTF. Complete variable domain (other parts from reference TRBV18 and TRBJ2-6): NAGVMQNPRHLVRRRGQEARLRCSPMKGHSHVYWYRQLPEEGLKFMVYLQKENIIDESGMPKERFSAEFPKEGPSILRIQQVVRGDSAAYFCASSPMGSSGANVLTFGAGSRLTVL.

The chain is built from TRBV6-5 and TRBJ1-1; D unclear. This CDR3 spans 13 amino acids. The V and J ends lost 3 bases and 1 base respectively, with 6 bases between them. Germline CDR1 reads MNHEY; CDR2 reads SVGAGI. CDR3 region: CASSYWQNTEAFF. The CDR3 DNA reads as TGTGCCAGCAGTTATTGGCAGAACACTGAAGCTTTCTTT.

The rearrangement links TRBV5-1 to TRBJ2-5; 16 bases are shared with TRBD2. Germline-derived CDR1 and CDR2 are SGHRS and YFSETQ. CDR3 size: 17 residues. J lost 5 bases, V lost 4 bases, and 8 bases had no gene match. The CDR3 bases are TGCGCCAGCAGCCTGGGACTAGCGGGGGGGCCCTCGGAGACCCAGTACTTC. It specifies CASSLGLAGGPSETQYF.

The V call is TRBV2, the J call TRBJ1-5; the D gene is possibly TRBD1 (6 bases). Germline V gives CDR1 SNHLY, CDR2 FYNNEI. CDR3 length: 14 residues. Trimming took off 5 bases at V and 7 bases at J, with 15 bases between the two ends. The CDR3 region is CASSPLGGGQPQHF. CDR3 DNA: TGTGCCAGCAGTCCGTTAGGGGGAGGGCAGCCCCAGCATTTT.

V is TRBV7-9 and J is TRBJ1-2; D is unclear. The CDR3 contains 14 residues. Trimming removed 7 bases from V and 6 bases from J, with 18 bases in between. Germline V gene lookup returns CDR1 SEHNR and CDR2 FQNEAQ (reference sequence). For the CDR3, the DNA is TGTGCCAGCATCCTTAGTGCATCTTCTGATGGCTACACCTTC. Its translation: CASILSASSDGYTF.

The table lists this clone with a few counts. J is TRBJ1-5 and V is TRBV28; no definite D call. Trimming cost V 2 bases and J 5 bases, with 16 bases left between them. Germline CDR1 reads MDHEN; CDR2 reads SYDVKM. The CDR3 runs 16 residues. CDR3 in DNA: TGTGCCAGCAGTTTAGACACCCTGACACCCCATCAGCCCCAGCATTTT. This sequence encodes CASSLDTLTPHQPQHF.

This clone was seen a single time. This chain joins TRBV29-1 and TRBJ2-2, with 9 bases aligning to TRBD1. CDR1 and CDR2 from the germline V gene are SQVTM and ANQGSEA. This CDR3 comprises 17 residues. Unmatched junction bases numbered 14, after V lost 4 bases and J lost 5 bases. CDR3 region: CSVGPRFGTGITGELFF. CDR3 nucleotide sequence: TGCAGCGTTGGGCCCCGATTCGGGACAGGGATAACCGGGGAGCTGTTTTTT.

The CDR3 nucleotides read TGTGCCAGCAGCTTAGGCCCGCAGGGGAGGGCTAATGAAAAACTGTTTTTT. Protein sequence: CASSLGPQGRANEKLFF. The J gene is TRBJ1-4, the V gene TRBV13, with D possibly matching TRBD1 (6 bases). The CDR3 has 17 amino acids. Trimming removed 0 bases at V and 3 bases at J, with 14 bases between. CDR1 and CDR2 from the germline V gene are PRHDT and FYEKMQ (reference sequence).

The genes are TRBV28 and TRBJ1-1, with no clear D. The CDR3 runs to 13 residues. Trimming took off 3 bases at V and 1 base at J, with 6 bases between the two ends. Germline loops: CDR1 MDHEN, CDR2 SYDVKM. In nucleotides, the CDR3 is TGTGCCAGCAGTTTTCGGGGGAACACTGAAGCTTTCTTT. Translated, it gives CASSFRGNTEAFF.

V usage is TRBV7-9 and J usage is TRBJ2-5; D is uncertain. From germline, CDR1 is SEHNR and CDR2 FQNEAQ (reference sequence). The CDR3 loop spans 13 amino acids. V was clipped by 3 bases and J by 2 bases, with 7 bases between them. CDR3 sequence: CASSFQQQETQYF. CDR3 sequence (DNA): TGTGCCAGCAGCTTTCAACAACAAGAGACCCAGTACTTC.